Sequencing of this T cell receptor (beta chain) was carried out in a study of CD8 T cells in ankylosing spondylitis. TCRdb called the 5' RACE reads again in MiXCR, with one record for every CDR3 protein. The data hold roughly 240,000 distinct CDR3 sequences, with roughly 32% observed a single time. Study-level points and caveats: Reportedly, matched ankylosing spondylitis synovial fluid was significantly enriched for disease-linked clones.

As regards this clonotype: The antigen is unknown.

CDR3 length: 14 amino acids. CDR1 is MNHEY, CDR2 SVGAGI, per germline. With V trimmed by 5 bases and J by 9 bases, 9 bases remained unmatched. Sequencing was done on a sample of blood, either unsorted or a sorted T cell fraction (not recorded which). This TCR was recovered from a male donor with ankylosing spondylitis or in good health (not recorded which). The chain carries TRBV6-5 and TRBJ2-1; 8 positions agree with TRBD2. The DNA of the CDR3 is TGTGCCAGCAGTAACGGGGGGGCCGAGGGTGAGCAGTTCTTC. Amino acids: CASSNGGAEGEQFF.